These 19 T cell receptor beta chains came from one sample sequenced in a study of T-cell reconstitution after alpha-beta-depleted transplantation in children. Unique molecular identifiers were incorporated when the TCRbeta library was constructed. TCRdb called the PCR reads again in MiXCR, with one record for every CDR3 protein. The sample carries 200,000 to 250,000 distinct CDR3 sequences, roughly a tenth recorded once. The sample consisted of PBMCs, taken before TCRalphabeta/CD19-depleted stem cell transplant. The origin of the receptors is a child younger than two with acute myeloid leukemia, due to receive a stem cell transplant.

This chain links TRBV14 with TRBJ2-7; D is uncertain. The V gene lost 3 bases and the J gene lost 0 bases, with 6 bases spanning the gap. CDR1 and CDR2 (germline): SGHDN, FVKESK. The CDR3 is 13 amino acids. The CDR3, as DNA: TGTGCCAGCAGCCAGGACGGCTCCTACGAGCAGTACTTC. Residues: CASSQDGSYEQYF.

Concerning this clonotype: This may come from a read error, since a much larger clone is one base off. The chain joins TRBV18 to TRBJ1-1; 7 nucleotides match TRBD1. The trim removed 4 bases at V and 5 bases at J, leaving 7 bases unmatched. The CDR3 extends over 14 amino acids. Germline CDR1 reads KGHSH; CDR2 reads LQKENI. CDR3 DNA: TGTGCCAGCTCACAACCAGGGGGGAGAACTGAAGCTTTCTTT. Protein: CASSQPGGRTEAFF.

This clonotype appeared many times. J is TRBJ2-1 and V is TRBV11-1; 8 bases agree with TRBD2. With V trimmed by 0 bases and J by 3 bases, 10 bases remained unmatched. This CDR3 is built from 18 residues. Germline CDR1 and CDR2: SGHAT and FQDESV (reference sequence). In DNA form, the CDR3 reads TGTGCCAGCAGCTTAGCGGATGGGGTAGCGGGACTCTACAATGAGCAGTTCTTC. As protein: CASSLADGVAGLYNEQFF.

This clonotype was recorded many times. V is TRBV29-1 and J is TRBJ2-2; maybe TRBD1 (5 bases). The CDR3 totals 13 residues. With 3 bases removed from V and 3 bases from J, the gap between germline ends came to 8 bases. Germline V gene lookup returns CDR1 SQVTM and CDR2 ANQGSEA. The CDR3 here is CSVDRVDTGELFF. CDR3 sequence (DNA): TGCAGCGTTGACAGGGTCGACACCGGGGAGCTGTTTTTT.

This clonotype has at least ten counts. The chain links TRBV7-3 to TRBJ2-7, with TRBD2 identical over 7 bases. The CDR3 runs to 14 residues. Germline V gives CDR1 SGHTA, CDR2 FQGTGA. The trim removed 5 bases at V and 6 bases at J, leaving 10 bases unmatched. The CDR3 is CASSPGGTRFEQYF. The CDR3 nucleotides are TGTGCCAGCAGCCCCGGGGGGACTCGTTTCGAGCAGTACTTC.

As for this clonotype: Just one base apart from a much larger clone, this may be a read error. The gene calls are TRBV12-3 or TRBV12-4 and TRBJ2-2; D is ambiguous. Trimming took off 7 bases at V and 1 base at J, with 10 bases between the two ends. The CDR3 loop spans 14 amino acids. CDR3 nucleotide sequence: TGTGCCAGCACCCCAGACTTGAACACCGGGGAGCTGTTTTTT. It is translated as CASTPDLNTGELFF.

This clonotype showed up many times. The V gene is TRBV19, the J gene TRBJ1-1, with D unclear. There are 12 residues in the CDR3. Trimming cost V 5 bases and J 7 bases, with 11 bases left between them. The germline gives CDR1 LNHDA, CDR2 SQIVND (reference sequence). As DNA, the CDR3 is TGTGCCAGTAGTGCTCTACGCGTTGAAGCTTTCTTT. Translated: CASSALRVEAFF.

This clonotype was seen many times. The junction departs from the called germline gene at one end, perhaps through a read error. The rearrangement joins TRBV7-2 to TRBJ2-7; no clear D gene. CDR1 is SGHTA and CDR2 is FQGNSA in the germline V gene. The CDR3 is 12 residues long. CDR3 DNA: TGTGCCAGCAGCTTATATGGGAAGCCCCCTGGATTC. This sequence encodes CASSLYGKPPGF.

This clonotype was observed many times. This chain joins TRBV5-5 and TRBJ2-2, with 12 bases identical to TRBD2. This CDR3 spans 16 amino acids. Germline V gene lookup returns CDR1 SGHKS and CDR2 YYEKEE (reference sequence). Trimming took 3 bases from V and 5 from J; bases not matched to a gene: 5. CDR3 protein: CASSWSSGRGTGELFF. DNA for the CDR3: TGTGCCAGCAGCTGGTCTAGCGGGAGGGGAACCGGGGAGCTGTTTTTT.

This clonotype was seen at least ten times. The gene calls are TRBV19 and TRBJ2-1; 8 positions match TRBD2. There are 14 residues in the CDR3. The junction had 8 bases not matched to a gene; V was cut back by 4 bases and J by 9 bases. CDR1 LNHDA and CDR2 SQIVND come from the germline V gene (reference sequence). The CDR3 protein is CASSTGTRWGEQFF. CDR3 nucleotides: TGTGCCAGTAGTACTGGGACTAGATGGGGTGAGCAGTTCTTC.

This clonotype showed up many times. J is TRBJ1-2 and V is TRBV3-1; no firm D call. Germline V gene sequence: CDR1 LGHDT, CDR2 YNNKEL (reference sequence). This CDR3 region has 14 residues. Trimming took off 0 bases at V and 4 bases at J, with 9 bases between the two ends. The chain's CDR3 is CASSQDRLSYGYTF. The CDR3 nucleotides read TGTGCCAGCAGCCAAGATCGACTGAGCTATGGCTACACCTTC.

This clonotype was seen repeatedly, ten times or more. The chain carries TRBV5-1 and TRBJ1-1; possible D gene TRBD1, 5 bases. Trimming shortened V by 0 bases and J by 4 bases, and 10 bases separated the two germline ends. The CDR3 consists of 14 residues. Germline CDR1 reads SGHRS; CDR2 reads YFSETQ. CDR3 protein: CASSLDAGATEAFF. The CDR3 region has the DNA TGCGCCAGCAGCTTGGATGCTGGGGCCACTGAAGCTTTCTTT.

A word on this clonotype: This may come from a read error, since a much larger clone is one base off. The chain recombines TRBV6-2 or TRBV6-3 with TRBJ2-6, with 10 nucleotides matching TRBD1. There are 16 residues in the CDR3. Per the germline V gene, CDR1 is MNHEY and CDR2 is SVGEGT. CDR3 residues: CASSYDRGPGASVLTF. In nucleotides, the CDR3 is TGTGCCAGCAGTTACGACAGGGGGCCTGGGGCCAGCGTCCTGACTTTC.

In this sample, this clonotype turned up many times. V usage is TRBV7-8 and J usage is TRBJ1-2; 8 bases fit TRBD1. The CDR3 spans 15 residues. Losses at the gene ends were 1 base for V and 6 bases for J; bases not matched to a gene: 7. CDR1 and CDR2 from the germline V gene are SGHVS and FQNEAQ. The CDR3 region is CASSLVGQEGDGYTF. Written as DNA, the CDR3 is TGTGCCAGCAGCTTAGTGGGACAGGAGGGGGATGGCTACACCTTC.

The genes are TRBV28 and TRBJ2-4; D may be TRBD2 (6 bases). The CDR3 loop spans 15 amino acids. Germline V CDR1 and CDR2: MDHEN, SYDVKM. Trimming removed 4 bases at V and 5 bases at J, with 15 bases between. CDR3 residues: CASSYVGEAQNIQYF. In nucleotides, the CDR3 is TGTGCCAGCAGTTATGTGGGGGAGGCCCAAAACATTCAGTACTTC.

This clonotype has a count of ten or more. The chain uses TRBV11-2 and TRBJ2-2, with unresolved D. The germline CDR1 and CDR2 sequences are SGHAT and FQNNGV. Trimming cost V 5 bases and J 4 bases, with 17 bases left between them. This CDR3 contains 16 residues. The CDR3 DNA reads TGTGCCAGCAGCCCCGGATGGGCATCGGTCACCGGGGAGCTGTTTTTT. Its protein product is CASSPGWASVTGELFF.

The J gene is TRBJ2-2, the V gene TRBV7-3, with D unresolved. Germline assignment: CDR1 SGHTA and CDR2 FQGTGA. This CDR3 spans 14 amino acids. V dropped 3 bases and J dropped 4 bases, with 9 bases sitting between them. CDR3 amino acids: CASSLGSATGELFF. CDR3 bases: TGTGCCAGCAGCTTGGGCTCGGCCACCGGGGAGCTGTTTTTT.

This chain connects TRBV27 to TRBJ2-7, with a tentative D call TRBD1 (6 bases). Germline CDR1 and CDR2: MNHEY and SMNVEV (reference sequence). V lost 8 bases and J 0 bases, leaving 11 bases between the germline ends. CDR3 length: 13 residues. CDR3 nucleotides: TGTGCCAGCGCTCGGGACACCTCCTACGAGCAGTACTTC. Residues: CASARDTSYEQYF.

With regard to this clonotype: A much larger clone is a single base away; this may be a read error. The V call is TRBV28, the J call TRBJ2-2; 7 bases align to TRBD2. This CDR3 has 13 amino acids. Germline CDR1 is MDHEN and CDR2 is SYDVKM. The CDR3: CASNDPNSGDLFF. In DNA form, the CDR3 reads TGTGCCAGTAACGACCCTAACAGCGGGGACCTGTTTTTT.